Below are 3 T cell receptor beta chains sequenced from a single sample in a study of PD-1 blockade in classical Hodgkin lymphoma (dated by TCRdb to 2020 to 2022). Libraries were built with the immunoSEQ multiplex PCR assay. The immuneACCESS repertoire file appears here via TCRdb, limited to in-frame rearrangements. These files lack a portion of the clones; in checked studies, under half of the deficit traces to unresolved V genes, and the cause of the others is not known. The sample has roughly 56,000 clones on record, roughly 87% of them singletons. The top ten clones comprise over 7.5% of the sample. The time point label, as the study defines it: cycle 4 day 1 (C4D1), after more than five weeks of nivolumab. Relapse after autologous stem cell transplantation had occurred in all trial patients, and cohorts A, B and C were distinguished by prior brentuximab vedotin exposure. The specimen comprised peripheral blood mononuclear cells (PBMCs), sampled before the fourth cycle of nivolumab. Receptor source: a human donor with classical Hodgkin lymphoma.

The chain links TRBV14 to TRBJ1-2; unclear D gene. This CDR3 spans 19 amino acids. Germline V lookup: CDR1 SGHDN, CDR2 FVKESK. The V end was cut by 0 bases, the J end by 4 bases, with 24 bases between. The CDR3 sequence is CASSQDRGSLRPPIYGYTF. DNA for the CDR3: TGTGCCAGCAGCCAAGATCGTGGTTCCCTTCGACCACCCATCTATGGCTACACCTTC.

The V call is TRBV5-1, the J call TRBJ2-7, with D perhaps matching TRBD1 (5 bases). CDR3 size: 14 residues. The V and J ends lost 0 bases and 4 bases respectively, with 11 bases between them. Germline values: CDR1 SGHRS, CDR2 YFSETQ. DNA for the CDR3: TGCGCCAGCAGCTTGGTTCAGGGTGGTTACGAGCAGTACTTC. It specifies CASSLVQGGYEQYF.

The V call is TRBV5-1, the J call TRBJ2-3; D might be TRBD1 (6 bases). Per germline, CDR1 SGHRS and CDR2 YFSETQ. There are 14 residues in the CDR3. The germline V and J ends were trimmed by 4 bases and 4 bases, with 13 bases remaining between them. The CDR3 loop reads CASSLDRMADTQYF. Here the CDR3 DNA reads TGCGCCAGCAGCCTAGACAGGATGGCAGATACGCAGTATTTT.